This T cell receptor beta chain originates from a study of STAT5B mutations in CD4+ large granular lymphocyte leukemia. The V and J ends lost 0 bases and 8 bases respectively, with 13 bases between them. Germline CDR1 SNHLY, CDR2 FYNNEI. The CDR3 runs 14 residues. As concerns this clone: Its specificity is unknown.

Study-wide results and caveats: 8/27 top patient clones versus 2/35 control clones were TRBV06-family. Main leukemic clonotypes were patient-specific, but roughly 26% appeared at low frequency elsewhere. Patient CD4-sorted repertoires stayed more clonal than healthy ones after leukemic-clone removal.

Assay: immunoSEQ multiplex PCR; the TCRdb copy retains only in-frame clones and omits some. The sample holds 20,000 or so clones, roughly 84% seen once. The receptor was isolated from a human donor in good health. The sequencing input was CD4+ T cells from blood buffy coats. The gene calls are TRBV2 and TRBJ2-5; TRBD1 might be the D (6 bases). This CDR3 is CASSEARTVSTQYF. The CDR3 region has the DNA TGTGCCAGCAGTGAAGCAAGGACAGTTAGTACCCAGTACTTC.